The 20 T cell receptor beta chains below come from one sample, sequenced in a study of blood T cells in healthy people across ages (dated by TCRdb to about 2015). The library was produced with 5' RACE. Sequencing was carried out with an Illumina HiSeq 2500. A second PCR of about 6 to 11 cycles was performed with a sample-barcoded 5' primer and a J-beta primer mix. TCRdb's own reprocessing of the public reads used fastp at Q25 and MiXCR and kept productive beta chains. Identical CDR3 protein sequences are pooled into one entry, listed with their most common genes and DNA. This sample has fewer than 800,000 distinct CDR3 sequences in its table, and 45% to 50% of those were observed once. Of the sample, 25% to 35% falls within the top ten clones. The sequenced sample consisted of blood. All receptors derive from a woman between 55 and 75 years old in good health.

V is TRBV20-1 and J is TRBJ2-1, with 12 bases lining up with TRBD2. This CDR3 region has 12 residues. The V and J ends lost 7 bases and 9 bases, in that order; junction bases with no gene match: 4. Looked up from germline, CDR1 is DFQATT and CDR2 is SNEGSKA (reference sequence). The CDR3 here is CSGLAGAGEQFF. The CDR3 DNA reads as TGCAGTGGACTAGCGGGAGCGGGTGAGCAGTTCTTC.

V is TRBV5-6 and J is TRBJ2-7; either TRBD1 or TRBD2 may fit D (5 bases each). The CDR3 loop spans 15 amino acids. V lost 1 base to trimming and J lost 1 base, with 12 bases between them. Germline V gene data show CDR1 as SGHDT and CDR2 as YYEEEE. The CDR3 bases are TGTGCCAGCAGCTTGATGGGACCAAAATCCTACGAGCAGTACTTC. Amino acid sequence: CASSLMGPKSYEQYF. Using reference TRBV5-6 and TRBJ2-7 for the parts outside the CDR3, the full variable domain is DAGVTQSPTHLIKTRGQQVTLRCSPKSGHDTVSWYQQALGQGPQFIFQYYEEEERQRGNFPDRFSGHQFPNYSSELNVNALLLGDSALYLCASSLMGPKSYEQYFGPGTRLTVT.

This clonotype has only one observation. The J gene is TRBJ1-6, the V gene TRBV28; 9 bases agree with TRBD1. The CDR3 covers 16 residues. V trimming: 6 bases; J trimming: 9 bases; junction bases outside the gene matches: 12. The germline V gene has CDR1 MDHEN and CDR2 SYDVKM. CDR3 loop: CASSSSGGTGTSPLHF. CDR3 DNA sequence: TGTGCCAGCAGCTCATCGGGGGGGACAGGGACTTCACCCCTCCACTTT.

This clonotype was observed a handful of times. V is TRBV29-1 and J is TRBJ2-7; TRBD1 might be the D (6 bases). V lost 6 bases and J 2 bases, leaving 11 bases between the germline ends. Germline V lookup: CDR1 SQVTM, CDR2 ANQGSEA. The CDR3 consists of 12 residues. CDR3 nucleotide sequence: TGCAGCGTGTGGACAGCTGCCTACGAGCAGTACTTC. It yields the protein CSVWTAAYEQYF.

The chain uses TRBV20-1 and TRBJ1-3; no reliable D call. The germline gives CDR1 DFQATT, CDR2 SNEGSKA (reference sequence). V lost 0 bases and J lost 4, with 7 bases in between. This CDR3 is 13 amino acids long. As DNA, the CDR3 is TGCAGTGCTAGAGATTTCGGGGGAAACACCATATATTTT. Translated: CSARDFGGNTIYF.

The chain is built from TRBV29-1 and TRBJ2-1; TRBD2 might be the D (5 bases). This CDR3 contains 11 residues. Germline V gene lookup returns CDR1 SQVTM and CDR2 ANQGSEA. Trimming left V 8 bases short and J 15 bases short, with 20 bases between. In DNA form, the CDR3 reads TGCAGCTATTCAACGGACTCTTCCCGGTTCTTC. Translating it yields CSYSTDSSRFF.

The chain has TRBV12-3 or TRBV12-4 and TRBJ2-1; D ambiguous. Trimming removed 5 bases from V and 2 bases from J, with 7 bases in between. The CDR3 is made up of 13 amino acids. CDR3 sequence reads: CASSPPAYNEQFF. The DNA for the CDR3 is TGTGCCAGCAGTCCCCCGGCCTACAATGAGCAGTTCTTC.

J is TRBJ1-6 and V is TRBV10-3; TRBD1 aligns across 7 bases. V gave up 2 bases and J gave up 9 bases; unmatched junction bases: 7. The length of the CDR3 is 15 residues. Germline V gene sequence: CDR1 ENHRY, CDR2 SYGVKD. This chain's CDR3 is CAISEPLDRASPLHF. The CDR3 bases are TGTGCCATCAGTGAGCCCCTAGACAGGGCTTCACCCCTCCACTTT.

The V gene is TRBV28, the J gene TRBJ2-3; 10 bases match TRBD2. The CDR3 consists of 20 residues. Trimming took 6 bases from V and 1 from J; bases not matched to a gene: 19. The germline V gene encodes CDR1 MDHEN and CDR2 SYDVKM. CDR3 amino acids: CASSDTGEASGRSGTDTQYF. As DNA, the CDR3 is TGTGCCAGCAGCGATACCGGTGAGGCTAGCGGGAGATCGGGCACAGATACGCAGTATTTT.

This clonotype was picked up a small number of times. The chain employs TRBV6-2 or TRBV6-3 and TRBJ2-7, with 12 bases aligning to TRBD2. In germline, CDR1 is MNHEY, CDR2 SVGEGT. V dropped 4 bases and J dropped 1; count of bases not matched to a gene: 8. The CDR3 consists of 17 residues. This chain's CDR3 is CASSFTSGRSASYEQYF. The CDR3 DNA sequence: TGTGCCAGCAGTTTCACTAGCGGGAGGTCCGCATCCTACGAGCAGTACTTC.

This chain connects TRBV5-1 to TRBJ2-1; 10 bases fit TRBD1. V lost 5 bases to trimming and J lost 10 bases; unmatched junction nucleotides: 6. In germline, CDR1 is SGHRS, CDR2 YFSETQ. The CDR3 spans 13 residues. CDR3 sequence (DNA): TGCGCCAGCAGTGAGCGGGACAGGGGCGAGCAGTTCTTC. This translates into CASSERDRGEQFF.

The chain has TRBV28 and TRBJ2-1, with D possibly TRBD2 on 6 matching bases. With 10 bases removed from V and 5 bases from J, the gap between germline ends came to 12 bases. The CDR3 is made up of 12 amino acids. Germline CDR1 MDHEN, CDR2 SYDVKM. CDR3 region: CATQEGDNEQFF. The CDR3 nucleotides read TGTGCCACGCAGGAGGGTGACAATGAGCAGTTCTTC.

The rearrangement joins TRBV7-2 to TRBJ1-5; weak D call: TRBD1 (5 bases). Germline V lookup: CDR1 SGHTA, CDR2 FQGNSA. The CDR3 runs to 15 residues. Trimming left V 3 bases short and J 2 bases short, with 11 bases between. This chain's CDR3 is CASSFYTGGNQPQHF. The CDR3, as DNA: TGTGCCAGCAGCTTTTACACAGGCGGCAATCAGCCCCAGCATTTT.

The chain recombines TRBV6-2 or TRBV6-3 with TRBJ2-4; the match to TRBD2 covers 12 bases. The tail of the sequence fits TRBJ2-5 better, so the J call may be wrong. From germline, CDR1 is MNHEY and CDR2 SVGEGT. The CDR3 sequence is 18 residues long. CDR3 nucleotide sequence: TGTGCCAGCATTAAAACCCCGAAGACTAGCGGGAGTGGTGAGACCCAGTACTTC. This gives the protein CASIKTPKTSGSGETQYF.

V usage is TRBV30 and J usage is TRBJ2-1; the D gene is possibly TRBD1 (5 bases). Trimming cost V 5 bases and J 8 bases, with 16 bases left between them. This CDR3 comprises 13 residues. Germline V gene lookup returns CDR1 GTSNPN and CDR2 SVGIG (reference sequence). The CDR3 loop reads CAWSQGARYEQFF. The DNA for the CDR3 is TGTGCCTGGTCCCAAGGGGCAAGGTATGAGCAGTTCTTC.

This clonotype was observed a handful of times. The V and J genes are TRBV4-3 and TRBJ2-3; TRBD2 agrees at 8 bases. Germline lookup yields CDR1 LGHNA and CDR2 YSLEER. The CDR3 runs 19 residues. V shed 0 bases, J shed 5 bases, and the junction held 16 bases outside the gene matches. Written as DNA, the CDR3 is TGCGCCAGCAGCCAAGATTCCATTTCGGGGGGGACAACTCTAGATACGCAGTATTTT. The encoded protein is CASSQDSISGGTTLDTQYF.

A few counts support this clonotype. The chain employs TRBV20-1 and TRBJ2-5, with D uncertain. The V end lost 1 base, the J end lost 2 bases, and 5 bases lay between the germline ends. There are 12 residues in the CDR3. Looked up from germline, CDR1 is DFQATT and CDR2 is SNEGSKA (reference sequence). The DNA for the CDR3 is TGCAGTGCTAGAGCCACTCAAGAGACCCAGTACTTC. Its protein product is CSARATQETQYF.

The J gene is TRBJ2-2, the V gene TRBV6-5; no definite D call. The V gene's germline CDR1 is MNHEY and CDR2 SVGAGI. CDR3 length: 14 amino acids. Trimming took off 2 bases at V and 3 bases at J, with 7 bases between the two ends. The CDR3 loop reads CASSYGKDTGELFF. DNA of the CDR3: TGTGCCAGCAGTTACGGCAAGGACACCGGGGAGCTGTTTTTT.

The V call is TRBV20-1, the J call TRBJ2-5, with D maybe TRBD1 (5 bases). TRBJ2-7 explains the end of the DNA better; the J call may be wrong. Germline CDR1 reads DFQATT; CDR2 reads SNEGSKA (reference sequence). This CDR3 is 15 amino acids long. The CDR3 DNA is TGCAGTGCTAGAGAGGCCACAGGTATTCCCTACGAGCAGTACTTC. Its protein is CSAREATGIPYEQYF.

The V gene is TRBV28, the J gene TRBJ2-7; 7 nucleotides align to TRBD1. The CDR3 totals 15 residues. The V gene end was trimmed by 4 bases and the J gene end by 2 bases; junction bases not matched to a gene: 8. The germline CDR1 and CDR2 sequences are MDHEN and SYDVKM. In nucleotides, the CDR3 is TGTGCCAGCAGTTCTACAGGGGACGCTCCCTACGAGCAGTACTTC. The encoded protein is CASSSTGDAPYEQYF.